One and the same sample provided the 3 T cell receptor beta chains below, sequenced in a study of OX40 agonist ivuxolimab in advanced cancers. Profiled with immunoSEQ multiplex PCR; TCRdb holds only in-frame clones, not every one. Among 75,000 to 100,000 clones, approximately 84% were seen once, and the ten largest hold roughly 5%. The sample was CD4+ or CD8+ T cells sorted from blood, taken in a trial of the OX40 agonist ivuxolimab. These TCRs come from an adult with an advanced solid tumor such as melanoma, head and neck, liver or kidney cancer.

This chain joins TRBV2 and TRBJ2-1; D tentatively reads TRBD1 or TRBD2 (5 bases each). Trimming took off 6 bases at V and 0 bases at J, with 12 bases between the two ends. Germline V gene sequence: CDR1 SNHLY, CDR2 FYNNEI. The CDR3 is 15 amino acids. The CDR3 DNA reads TGTGCCAGCAGGTCATCAGGGAGCTCCTACAATGAGCAGTTCTTC. Amino acids: CASRSSGSSYNEQFF.

The chain couples TRBV9 to TRBJ1-2; TRBD1 agrees at 7 bases. The CDR3 runs to 16 residues. CDR1 SGDLS and CDR2 YYNGEE come from the germline V gene. After removal of 3 bases from V and 0 bases from J, the junction contained 8 bases not matched to a gene. As DNA, the CDR3 is TGTGCCAGCAGCGCGCCAACAGGGGCAACTAACTATGGCTACACCTTC. It yields the protein CASSAPTGATNYGYTF.

J is TRBJ2-5 and V is TRBV11-2; 8 positions match TRBD1. This CDR3 contains 14 residues. Per the germline V gene, CDR1 is SGHAT and CDR2 is FQNNGV. V was pared by 5 bases and J by 1 base, with 3 bases of the junction left unmatched. The CDR3 region is CASSLTGGQETQYF. The DNA of the CDR3 is TGTGCCAGCAGCCTTACAGGGGGCCAAGAGACCCAGTACTTC.